Listed below are T cell receptor beta chains from one sample, sequenced in a study of response to subunit inactivated influenza vaccine. MiXCR, run by TCRdb on the RT-PCR reads, gives a single entry per CDR3 protein. The sample has 500,000 to 650,000 distinct CDR3 sequences, about 7.6% seen once. The material sequenced was PBMCs from blood, taken less than 30 months after vaccination. These receptors originate from a man in his fifties or sixties who received an inactivated influenza vaccine. CDR3s include the opening cysteine and the closing phenylalanine or tryptophan. Fields, in order: V gene, D gene, J gene, clone size, CDR3 protein, CDR3 DNA. The D gene is left open where the match is weak. Rows give clone size only sometimes, using once, few, many, or a class for an expanded clone.

v_gene: TRBV6-1
d_gene: TRBD2
j_gene: TRBJ2-5
abundance: -
CDR3aa: CASSAPGGGLETQYF
CDR3nt: TGTGCCAGCAGTGCCCCGGGGGGGGGCCTGGAGACCCAGTACTTC

v_gene: TRBV2
d_gene: TRBD1
j_gene: TRBJ1-3
abundance: -
CDR3aa: CASGGTGGSGNTIYF
CDR3nt: TGTGCCAGCGGAGGGACAGGGGGCTCTGGAAACACCATATATTTT

v_gene: TRBV30
d_gene: -
j_gene: TRBJ2-7
abundance: -
CDR3aa: CAWAPGPGSEQYF
CDR3nt: TGTGCCTGGGCCCCGGGGCCCGGCTCCGAGCAGTACTTC

v_gene: TRBV20-1
d_gene: -
j_gene: TRBJ2-5
abundance: -
CDR3aa: CSMYPGSVGETQYF
CDR3nt: TGCAGTATGTACCCAGGTTCTGTGGGAGAGACCCAGTACTTC

v_gene: TRBV11-1
d_gene: TRBD1
j_gene: TRBJ2-7
abundance: -
CDR3aa: CASSPGQRTYEQYF
CDR3nt: TGTGCCAGCAGTCCGGGACAGCGAACCTACGAGCAGTACTTC

v_gene: TRBV27
d_gene: -
j_gene: TRBJ2-7
abundance: few
CDR3aa: CASSSLGAHEQYF
CDR3nt: TGTGCCAGCAGTTCTCTAGGGGCCCACGAGCAGTACTTC

v_gene: TRBV12-3/TRBV12-4
d_gene: TRBD1
j_gene: TRBJ1-1
abundance: many
CDR3aa: CASSSLFGQGNTEAFF
CDR3nt: TGTGCCAGCAGTTCCCTCTTCGGACAGGGTAACACTGAAGCTTTCTTT

v_gene: TRBV15
d_gene: TRBD1
j_gene: TRBJ1-5
abundance: -
CDR3aa: CATSSQGGTGIFQPQHF
CDR3nt: TGTGCCACCAGCAGTCAGGGGGGGACAGGAATTTTTCAGCCCCAGCATTTT

v_gene: TRBV5-7
d_gene: -
j_gene: TRBJ2-7
abundance: -
CDR3aa: CASSPGTRWWFYEQYF
CDR3nt: TGTGCCAGCAGCCCCGGGACTCGCTGGTGGTTCTACGAGCAGTACTTC

v_gene: TRBV29-1
d_gene: -
j_gene: TRBJ2-3
abundance: few
CDR3aa: CSVVLRGRLGTDTQYF
CDR3nt: TGCAGCGTTGTGTTGAGGGGCCGTCTGGGCACAGATACGCAGTATTTT

v_gene: TRBV27
d_gene: TRBD2
j_gene: TRBJ2-7
abundance: -
CDR3aa: CASSLNLAGVEQYF
CDR3nt: TGTGCCAGCAGTTTAAACCTAGCGGGAGTCGAGCAGTACTTC

v_gene: TRBV12-3/TRBV12-4
d_gene: -
j_gene: TRBJ2-5
abundance: few
CDR3aa: CASSPRVERETQYF
CDR3nt: TGTGCCAGCAGTCCCCGGGTAGAAAGAGAGACCCAGTACTTC

v_gene: TRBV7-6
d_gene: -
j_gene: TRBJ2-7
abundance: -
CDR3aa: CASSLDVQGYEQYF
CDR3nt: TGTGCCAGCAGCTTAGATGTGCAGGGCTACGAGCAGTACTTC

v_gene: TRBV6-2/TRBV6-3
d_gene: -
j_gene: TRBJ2-7
abundance: -
CDR3aa: CASQTRGRSSYEQYF
CDR3nt: TGTGCCAGCCAAACTCGGGGGAGAAGTTCCTACGAGCAGTACTTC

v_gene: TRBV6-2/TRBV6-3
d_gene: -
j_gene: TRBJ2-1
abundance: -
CDR3aa: CASSLLDRSYNEQFF
CDR3nt: TGTGCCAGCAGTCTCCTGGACCGTTCCTACAATGAGCAGTTCTTC

v_gene: TRBV12-3/TRBV12-4
d_gene: -
j_gene: TRBJ1-2
abundance: few
CDR3aa: CASSLAFQNYGYTF
CDR3nt: TGTGCCAGCAGTTTAGCGTTCCAGAACTATGGCTACACCTTC

v_gene: TRBV27
d_gene: -
j_gene: TRBJ2-5
abundance: once
CDR3aa: CAGTLQETQYF
CDR3nt: TGTGCCGGTACATTGCAAGAGACCCAGTACTTC

v_gene: TRBV12-3/TRBV12-4
d_gene: -
j_gene: TRBJ2-3
abundance: few
CDR3aa: CASSPGYSRDTQYF
CDR3nt: TGTGCCAGCAGCCCGGGGTACTCCCGGGATACGCAGTATTTT

v_gene: TRBV10-3
d_gene: -
j_gene: TRBJ2-1
abundance: many
CDR3aa: CAISDDTRNEQFF
CDR3nt: TGTGCCATCAGTGACGACACCCGCAATGAGCAGTTCTTC

v_gene: TRBV18
d_gene: -
j_gene: TRBJ1-1
abundance: few
CDR3aa: CASSPSTGGEAFF
CDR3nt: TGTGCCAGCTCACCGTCTACAGGTGGTGAAGCTTTCTTT

v_gene: TRBV15
d_gene: -
j_gene: TRBJ2-5
abundance: -
CDR3aa: CATSGWDGRQETQYF
CDR3nt: TGTGCCACCAGCGGTTGGGACGGCCGACAAGAGACCCAGTACTTC

v_gene: TRBV5-1
d_gene: TRBD1
j_gene: TRBJ2-3
abundance: few
CDR3aa: CASSDRVGGTDTQYF
CDR3nt: TGCGCCAGCAGCGACAGGGTGGGAGGCACAGATACGCAGTATTTT

v_gene: TRBV12-3/TRBV12-4
d_gene: TRBD2
j_gene: TRBJ2-2
abundance: -
CDR3aa: CASSSPGLATRELFF
CDR3nt: TGTGCCAGCAGTTCGCCGGGACTAGCGACGAGGGAGCTGTTTTTT

v_gene: TRBV12-3/TRBV12-4
d_gene: -
j_gene: TRBJ2-2
abundance: -
CDR3aa: CASSFLAWNTGELFF
CDR3nt: TGTGCCAGCAGTTTTCTAGCGTGGAACACCGGGGAGCTGTTTTTT

v_gene: TRBV20-1
d_gene: -
j_gene: TRBJ2-7
abundance: few
CDR3aa: CSASGLRYEQYF
CDR3nt: TGCAGCGCGTCGGGGCTACGTTACGAGCAGTACTTC

v_gene: TRBV2
d_gene: -
j_gene: TRBJ2-1
abundance: -
CDR3aa: CASRSGLGGSYNEQFF
CDR3nt: TGTGCCAGCAGATCAGGGTTAGGGGGCTCCTACAATGAGCAGTTCTTC

v_gene: TRBV28
d_gene: -
j_gene: TRBJ2-3
abundance: -
CDR3aa: CASSLAGGPGTQYF
CDR3nt: TGTGCCAGCAGTTTGGCCGGGGGGCCGGGGACGCAGTATTTT

v_gene: TRBV20-1
d_gene: TRBD2
j_gene: TRBJ2-3
abundance: -
CDR3aa: CSASGGGSDTQYF
CDR3nt: TGCAGTGCTAGCGGGGGGGGCTCAGATACGCAGTATTTT

v_gene: TRBV5-1
d_gene: -
j_gene: TRBJ2-7
abundance: many
CDR3aa: CASSLDTSRTEQYF
CDR3nt: TGCGCCAGCAGCTTGGACACAAGTAGAACCGAGCAGTACTTC

v_gene: TRBV4-2
d_gene: TRBD2
j_gene: TRBJ2-7
abundance: many
CDR3aa: CASSEGLAGASEQYF
CDR3nt: TGTGCCAGCAGCGAGGGACTAGCGGGAGCCTCCGAGCAGTACTTC

v_gene: TRBV7-9
d_gene: TRBD1
j_gene: TRBJ2-1
abundance: -
CDR3aa: CASSMPQGANEQFF
CDR3nt: TGTGCCAGCAGCATGCCTCAGGGGGCCAATGAGCAGTTCTTC

v_gene: TRBV7-6
d_gene: -
j_gene: TRBJ2-1
abundance: -
CDR3aa: CASSLPRYRDPYNEQFF
CDR3nt: TGTGCCAGCAGCTTACCTCGTTACCGGGATCCCTACAATGAGCAGTTCTTC

v_gene: TRBV2
d_gene: -
j_gene: TRBJ1-4
abundance: -
CDR3aa: CASSTGNQGYEKLFF
CDR3nt: TGTGCCAGCTCTACAGGGAACCAAGGGTATGAAAAACTGTTTTTT

v_gene: TRBV27
d_gene: -
j_gene: TRBJ2-7
abundance: many
CDR3aa: CASSYRMNYEQYF
CDR3nt: TGTGCCAGCAGTTACCGTATGAACTACGAGCAGTACTTC

v_gene: TRBV6-5
d_gene: -
j_gene: TRBJ2-1
abundance: -
CDR3aa: CASSYNGAVYNEQFF
CDR3nt: TGTGCCAGCAGTTACAACGGGGCGGTCTACAATGAGCAGTTCTTC

v_gene: TRBV25-1
d_gene: -
j_gene: TRBJ2-7
abundance: many
CDR3aa: CASSDPRKTYEQYF
CDR3nt: TGTGCCAGCAGTGACCCCAGGAAGACCTACGAGCAGTACTTC